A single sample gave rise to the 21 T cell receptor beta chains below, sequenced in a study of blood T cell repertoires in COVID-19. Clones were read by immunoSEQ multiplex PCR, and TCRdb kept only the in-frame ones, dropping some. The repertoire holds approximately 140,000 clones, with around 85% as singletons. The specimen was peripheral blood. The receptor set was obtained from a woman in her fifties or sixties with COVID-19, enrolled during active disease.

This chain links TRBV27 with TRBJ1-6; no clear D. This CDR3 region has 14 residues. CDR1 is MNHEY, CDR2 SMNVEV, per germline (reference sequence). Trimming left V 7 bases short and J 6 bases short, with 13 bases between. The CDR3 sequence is CASKYPQANSPLHF. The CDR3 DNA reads TGTGCCAGCAAGTACCCGCAGGCTAATTCACCCCTCCACTTT.

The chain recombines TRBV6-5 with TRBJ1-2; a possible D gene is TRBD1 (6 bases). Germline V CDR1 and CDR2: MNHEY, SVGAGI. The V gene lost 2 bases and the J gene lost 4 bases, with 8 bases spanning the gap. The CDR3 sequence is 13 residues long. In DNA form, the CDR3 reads TGTGCCAGCAGTTACGCGGGGGCCTATGGCTACACCTTC. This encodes CASSYAGAYGYTF.

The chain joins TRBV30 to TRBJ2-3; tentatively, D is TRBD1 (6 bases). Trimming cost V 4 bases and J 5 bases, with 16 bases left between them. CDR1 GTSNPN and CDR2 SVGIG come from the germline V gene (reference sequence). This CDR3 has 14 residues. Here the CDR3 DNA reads TGTGCCTGGACGGAGCGAGGGGGTGGAGATACGCAGTATTTT. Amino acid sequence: CAWTERGGGDTQYF.

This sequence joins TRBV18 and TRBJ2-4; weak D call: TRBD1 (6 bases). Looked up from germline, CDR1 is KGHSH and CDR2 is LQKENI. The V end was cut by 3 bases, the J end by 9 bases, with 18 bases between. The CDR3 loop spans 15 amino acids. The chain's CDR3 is CASSPTTGPLGIQYF. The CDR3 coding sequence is TGTGCCAGCTCACCGACGACAGGCCCGCTTGGCATTCAGTACTTC. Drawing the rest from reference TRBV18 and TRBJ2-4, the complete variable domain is NAGVMQNPRHLVRRRGQEARLRCSPMKGHSHVYWYRQLPEEGLKFMVYLQKENIIDESGMPKERFSAEFPKEGPSILRIQQVVRGDSAAYFCASSPTTGPLGIQYFGAGTRLSVL.

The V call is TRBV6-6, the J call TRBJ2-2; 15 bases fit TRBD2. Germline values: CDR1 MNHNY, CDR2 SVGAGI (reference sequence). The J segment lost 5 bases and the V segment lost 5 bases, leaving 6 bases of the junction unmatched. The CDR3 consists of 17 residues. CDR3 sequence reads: CASSPGTSGGWTGELFF. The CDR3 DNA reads TGTGCCAGCAGTCCAGGGACTAGCGGGGGGTGGACCGGGGAGCTGTTTTTT.

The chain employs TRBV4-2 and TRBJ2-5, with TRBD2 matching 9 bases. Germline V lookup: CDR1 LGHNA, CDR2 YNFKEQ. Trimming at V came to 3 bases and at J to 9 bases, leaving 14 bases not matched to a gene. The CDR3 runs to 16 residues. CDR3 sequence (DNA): TGTGCCAGCAGCCAGGTTAGCGGGGGAGCCGTTTGGGCCCAGTACTTC. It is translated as CASSQVSGGAVWAQYF.

In nucleotides, the CDR3 is TGTGCCAGCAGCTCGACAGGGTTTAGCACAGATACGCAGTATTTT. Its protein is CASSSTGFSTDTQYF. V is TRBV27 and J is TRBJ2-3; 7 nucleotides agree with TRBD1. V trimming: 6 bases; J trimming: 0 bases; junction bases outside the gene matches: 6. Per germline, CDR1 MNHEY and CDR2 SMNVEV (reference sequence). The CDR3 length is 15 residues.

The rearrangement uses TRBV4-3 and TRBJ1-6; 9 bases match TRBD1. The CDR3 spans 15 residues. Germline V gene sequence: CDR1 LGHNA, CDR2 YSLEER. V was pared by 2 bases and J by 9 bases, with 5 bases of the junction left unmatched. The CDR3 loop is CASSQTGTGPSPLHF. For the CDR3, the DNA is TGCGCCAGCAGCCAAACCGGGACAGGGCCTTCACCCCTCCACTTT.

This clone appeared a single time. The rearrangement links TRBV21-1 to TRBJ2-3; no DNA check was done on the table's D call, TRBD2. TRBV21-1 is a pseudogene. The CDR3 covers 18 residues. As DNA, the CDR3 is TGTGCCAGCAGCAATTCCCTAGCGGGGGTTCTGGGCACAGATACGCAGTATTTT. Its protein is CASSNSLAGVLGTDTQYF.

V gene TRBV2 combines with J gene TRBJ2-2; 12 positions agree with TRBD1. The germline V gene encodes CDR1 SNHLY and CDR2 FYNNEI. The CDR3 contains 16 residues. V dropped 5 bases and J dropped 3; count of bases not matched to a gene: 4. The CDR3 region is CASSLGQGAHTGELFF. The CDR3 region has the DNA TGTGCCAGCAGTCTGGGACAGGGGGCACACACCGGGGAGCTGTTTTTT.

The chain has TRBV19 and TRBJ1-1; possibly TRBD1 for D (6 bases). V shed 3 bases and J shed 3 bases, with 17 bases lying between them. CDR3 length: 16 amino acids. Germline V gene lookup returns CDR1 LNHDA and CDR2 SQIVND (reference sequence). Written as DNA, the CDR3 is TGTGCCAGTAGTATCGGCGCAGGGGAAGGGTACACTGAAGCTTTCTTT. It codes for CASSIGAGEGYTEAFF. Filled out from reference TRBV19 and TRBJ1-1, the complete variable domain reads DGGITQSPKYLFRKEGQNVTLSCEQNLNHDAMYWYRQDPGQGLRLIYYSQIVNDFQKGDIAEGYSVSREKKESFPLTVTSAQKNPTAFYLCASSIGAGEGYTEAFFGQGTRLTVV.

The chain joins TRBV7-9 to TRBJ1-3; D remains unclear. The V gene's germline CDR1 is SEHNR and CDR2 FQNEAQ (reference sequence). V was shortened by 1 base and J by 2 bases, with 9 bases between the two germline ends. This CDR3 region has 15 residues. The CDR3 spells CASSLVRYPGNTIYF. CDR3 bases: TGTGCCAGCAGCTTAGTCCGGTACCCTGGAAACACCATATATTTT.

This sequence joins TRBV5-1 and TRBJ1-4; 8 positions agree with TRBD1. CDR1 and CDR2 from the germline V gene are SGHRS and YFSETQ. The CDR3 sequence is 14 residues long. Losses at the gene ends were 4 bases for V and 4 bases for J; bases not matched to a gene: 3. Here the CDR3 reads CASSTTGVNEKLFF. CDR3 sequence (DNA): TGCGCCAGCAGCACGACAGGGGTTAATGAAAAACTGTTTTTT.

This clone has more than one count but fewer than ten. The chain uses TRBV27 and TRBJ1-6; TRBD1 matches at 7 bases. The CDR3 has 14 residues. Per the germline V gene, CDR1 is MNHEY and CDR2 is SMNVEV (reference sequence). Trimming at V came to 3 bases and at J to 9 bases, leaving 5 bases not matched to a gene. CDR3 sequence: CASSFTGAGSPLHF. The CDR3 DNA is TGTGCCAGCAGTTTCACAGGGGCAGGTTCACCCCTCCACTTT.

The CDR3 loop is CASAGAGGSLDTQYF. CDR3 coding DNA: TGTGCCAGCGCGGGGGCGGGGGGGTCTTTGGATACGCAGTATTTT. The V call is TRBV2, the J call TRBJ2-3; 9 bases agree with TRBD2. Germline V gene lookup returns CDR1 SNHLY and CDR2 FYNNEI. The CDR3 consists of 15 residues. The V gene end was trimmed by 8 bases and the J gene end by 6 bases; junction bases not matched to a gene: 12.

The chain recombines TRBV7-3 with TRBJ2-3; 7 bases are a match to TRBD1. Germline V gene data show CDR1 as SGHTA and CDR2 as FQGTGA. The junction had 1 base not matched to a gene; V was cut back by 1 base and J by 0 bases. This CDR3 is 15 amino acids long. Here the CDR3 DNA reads TGTGCCAGCAGCTTAAGGGACAGTAGCACAGATACGCAGTATTTT. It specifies CASSLRDSSTDTQYF.

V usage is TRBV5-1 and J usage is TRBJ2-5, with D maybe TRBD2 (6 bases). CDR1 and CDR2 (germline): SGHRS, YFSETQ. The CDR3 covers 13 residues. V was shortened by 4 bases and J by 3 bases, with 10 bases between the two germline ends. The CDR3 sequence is CASSPWGEETQYF. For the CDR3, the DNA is TGCGCCAGCAGCCCCTGGGGGGAAGAGACCCAGTACTTC.

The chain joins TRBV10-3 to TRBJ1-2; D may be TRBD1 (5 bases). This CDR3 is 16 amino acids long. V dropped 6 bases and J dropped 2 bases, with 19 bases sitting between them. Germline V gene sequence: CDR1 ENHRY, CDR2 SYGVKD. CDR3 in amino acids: CAIRAGEGRRNYGYTF. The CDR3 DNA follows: TGTGCCATCAGAGCTGGGGAGGGGCGTAGGAACTATGGCTACACCTTC.

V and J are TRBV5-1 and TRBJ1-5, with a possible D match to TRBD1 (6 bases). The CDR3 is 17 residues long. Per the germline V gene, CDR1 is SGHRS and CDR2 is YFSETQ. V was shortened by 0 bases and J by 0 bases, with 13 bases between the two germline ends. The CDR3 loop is CASSLATGSYSNQPQHF. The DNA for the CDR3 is TGCGCCAGCAGCTTGGCCACAGGGAGCTATAGCAATCAGCCCCAGCATTTT.

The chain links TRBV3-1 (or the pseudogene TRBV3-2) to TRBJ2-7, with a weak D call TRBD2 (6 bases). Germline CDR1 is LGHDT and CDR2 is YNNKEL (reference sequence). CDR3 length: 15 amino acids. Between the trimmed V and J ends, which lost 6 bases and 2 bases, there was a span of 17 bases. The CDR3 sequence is CASSLTSMDPYEQYF. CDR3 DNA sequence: TGTGCCAGCAGTCTGACTAGTATGGACCCCTACGAGCAGTACTTC.

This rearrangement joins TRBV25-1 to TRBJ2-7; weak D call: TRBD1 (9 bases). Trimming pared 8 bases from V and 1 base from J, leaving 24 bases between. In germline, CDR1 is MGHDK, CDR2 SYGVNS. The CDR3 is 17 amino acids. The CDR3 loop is CASSGGGTGSWSYEQYF. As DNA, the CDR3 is TGTGCCAGCTCCGGGGGGGGGACAGGGAGTTGGTCCTACGAGCAGTACTTC.